This TCR beta chain derives from a study of blood T cell repertoires in COVID-19. About the research overall: The samples span acute and convalescent COVID-19 from the United States, Italy and Spain.

Measured with immunoSEQ multiplex PCR; TCRdb has only the in-frame clones, and not every one. This repertoire shows around 320,000 clones, around nine tenths found once; its top ten account for 3.9%. The study recruited people aged 18 to 89 years across roughly 25 US areas. Each exposed participant met a COVID-19 case in the 2 weeks preceding study entry. This CDR3 is 13 amino acids long. In germline, CDR1 is SEHNR, CDR2 FQNEAQ (reference sequence). Losses at the gene ends were 3 bases for V and 5 bases for J; bases not matched to a gene: 1. The chain carries TRBV7-9 and TRBJ1-1; the match to TRBD1 covers 9 bases. This receptor was obtained from a woman aged 30 to 39 who had been exposed to COVID-19. The sample taken for sequencing was PBMCs or T cells enriched from blood (not recorded which). Here the CDR3 reads CASSFGQGTEAFF. CDR3 nucleotide sequence: TGTGCCAGCAGCTTCGGACAGGGGACTGAAGCTTTCTTT.